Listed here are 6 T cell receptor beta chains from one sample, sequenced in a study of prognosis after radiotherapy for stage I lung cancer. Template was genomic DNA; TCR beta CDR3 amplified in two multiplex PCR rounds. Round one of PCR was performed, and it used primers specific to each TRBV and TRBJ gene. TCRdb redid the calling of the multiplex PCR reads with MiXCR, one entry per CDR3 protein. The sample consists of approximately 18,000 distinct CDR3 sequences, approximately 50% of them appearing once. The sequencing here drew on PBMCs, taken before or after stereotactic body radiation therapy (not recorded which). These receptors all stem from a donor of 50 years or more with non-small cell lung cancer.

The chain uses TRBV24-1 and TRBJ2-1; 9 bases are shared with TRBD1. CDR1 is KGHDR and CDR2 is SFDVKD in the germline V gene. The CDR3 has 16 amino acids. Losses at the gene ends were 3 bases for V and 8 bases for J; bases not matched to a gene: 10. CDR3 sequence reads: CATSDAGQGGIYEQFF. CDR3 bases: TGTGCCACCAGTGATGCGGGACAGGGTGGTATTTATGAGCAGTTCTTC.

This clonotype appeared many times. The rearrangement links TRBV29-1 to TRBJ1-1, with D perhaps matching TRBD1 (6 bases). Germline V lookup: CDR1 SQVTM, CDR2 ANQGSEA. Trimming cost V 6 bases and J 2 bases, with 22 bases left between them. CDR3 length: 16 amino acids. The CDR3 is CSVPVIGGFGNTEAFF. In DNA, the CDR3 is TGCAGCGTCCCTGTTATAGGGGGTTTTGGAAACACTGAAGCTTTCTTT.

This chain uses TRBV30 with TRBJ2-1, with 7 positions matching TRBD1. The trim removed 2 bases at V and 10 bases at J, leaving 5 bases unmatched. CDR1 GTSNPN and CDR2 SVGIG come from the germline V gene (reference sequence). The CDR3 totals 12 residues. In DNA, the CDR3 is TGTGCCTGGAGTACAGGGGACGTCGAGCAGTTCTTC. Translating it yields CAWSTGDVEQFF.

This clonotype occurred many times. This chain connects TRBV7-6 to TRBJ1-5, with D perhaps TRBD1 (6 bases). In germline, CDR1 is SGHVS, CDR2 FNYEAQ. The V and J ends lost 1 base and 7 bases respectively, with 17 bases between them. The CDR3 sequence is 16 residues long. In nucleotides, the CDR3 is TGTGCCAGCAGCTTAGGGTCTCGGGGGGCAAACCAGCCCCAGCATTTT. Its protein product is CASSLGSRGANQPQHF. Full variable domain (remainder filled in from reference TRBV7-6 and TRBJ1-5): GAGVSQSPRYKVTKRGQDVALRCDPISGHVSLYWYRQALGQGPEFLTYFNYEAQQDKSGLPNDRFSAERPEGSISTLTIQRTEQRDSAMYRCASSLGSRGANQPQHFGDGTRLSIL.

CDR3 region: CASPGEVINQPQHF. The DNA of the CDR3 is TGTGCAAGCCCGGGGGAGGTTATCAATCAGCCCCAGCATTTT. The chain carries TRBV7-3 and TRBJ1-5; possible D gene TRBD1, 5 bases. Germline CDR1 is SGHTA and CDR2 is FQGTGA. This CDR3 contains 14 residues.

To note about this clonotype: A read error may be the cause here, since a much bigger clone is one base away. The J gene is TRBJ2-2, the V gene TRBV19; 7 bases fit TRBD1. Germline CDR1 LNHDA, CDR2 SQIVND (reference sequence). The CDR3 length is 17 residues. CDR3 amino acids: CSNQPPPRQGDPGELFF. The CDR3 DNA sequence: TGTTCCAACCAACCCCCCCCCCGACAGGGCGATCCCGGGGAGCTGTTTTTT.